This TCR beta chain was identified in a study of cytomegalovirus exposure and HLA in healthy donors. Germline V CDR1 and CDR2: SEHNR, FQNEAQ (reference sequence). The CDR3 has 15 residues. V lost 1 base, J lost 7 bases, and 10 bases stayed unmatched. Use of 60 Vbeta and 13 Jbeta primers characterized the PCR. The table came from immunoSEQ multiplex PCR; TCRdb's copy has only in-frame clones and leaves some out. Its listing shows tens of thousands of clones. This clonotype was obtained from a woman aged 25 to 39 in good health and CMV-seropositive. The rearrangement links TRBV7-9 to TRBJ2-7; 7 bases are a match to TRBD1. Specimen: PBMCs. CDR3 sequence reads: CASSLEGQGVGEQYF. The CDR3 bases are TGTGCCAGCAGCTTAGAAGGGCAGGGGGTAGGAGAGCAGTACTTC.